This T cell receptor (beta chain) is drawn from a study of cytomegalovirus exposure and HLA in healthy donors. In the study overall: The 120 or so validation repertoires, a later analysis reported, used the same platform as the approximately 650 first-cohort repertoires.

The V segment lost 3 bases and the J segment 6 bases; nucleotides outside the gene matches: 7. Germline values: CDR1 LGHNA, CDR2 YSLEER. This CDR3 has 16 amino acids. Repertoires were generated with immunoSEQ multiplex PCR, while TCRdb's copy carries only in-frame clones and drops some. The data show about 65,000 clones, approximately 90% seen once. The chain links TRBV4-3 to TRBJ2-1, with 11 bases that match TRBD2. The receptor was derived from a young woman in good health and CMV-seronegative. Source material: PBMCs. Here the CDR3 DNA reads TGCGCCAGCAGCCACCAACTAGCGGGAGCCACCAATGAGCAGTTCTTC. Translated: CASSHQLAGATNEQFF.